The entry below gives a single T cell receptor beta chain sequence along with its context. Its antigen is unknown. The data are from a study of cytomegalovirus exposure and HLA in healthy donors. Study results and caveats: Apart from CMV serostatus, no immune exposure information was available. Trimming of TCR beta V- and J-genes showed a link, identified in a later analysis, to a missense DCLRE1C variant. An apparent linkage of common viral pathogens to several of the most significant clusters emerged in a later analysis.

The CDR3 spans 16 residues. V lost 4 bases and J 0 bases, leaving 16 bases between the germline ends. Germline CDR1 reads SGHRS; CDR2 reads YFSETQ. This PCR relied on a set of 60 Vbeta primers and 13 Jbeta primers. As handled by the study authors: Roughly 11 million shared chains were among approximately 80 million unique TCR beta chains counted in a later analysis. Here immunoSEQ multiplex PCR was the method, and the copy in TCRdb shows in-frame clones only, minus some. V and J calls and clone size are given by that table; D and trimming were obtained from the DNA. The table includes approximately 95,000 clones, around 84% detected once.

This sequence joins TRBV5-1 and TRBJ1-1; D might be TRBD1 (6 bases). This TCR was sampled from a woman in her thirties or forties in good health and CMV-seropositive. Sequencing used PBMCs. The CDR3 is CASSLQGRTLNTEAFF. The CDR3 nucleotides read TGCGCCAGCAGCCTACAGGGTCGAACTTTGAACACTGAAGCTTTCTTT.